A selection of T cell receptor beta chains follows, all from one sample in a study of monozygotic twins with cystic fibrosis. This table comes from immunoSEQ multiplex PCR, and its TCRdb copy is limited to in-frame clones, with some not included. The table lists around 10,000 clones, around 95% of them singletons. The source material was blood. These receptors were collected from a boy aged 10-17 years with cystic fibrosis. The CDR3 runs from the conserved cysteine through the conserved F or W.

>TRBV19|15|TRBJ2-2
CASSIAAGNTGELFF
>TRBV5-1|16|TRBJ2-5
CASSPGTSGGAETQYF
>TRBV27|16|TRBJ1-5
CASSSRLVRGNQPQHF
>TRBV6-1|19|TRBJ1-6
CASSELRTSISSYNSPLHF
>TRBV28|15|TRBJ2-7
CASSEVLGGFGEQYF
>TRBV5-6|15|TRBJ1-2
CASSLTRTGLSGYTF
>TRBV5-1|18|TRBJ1-6
CASSHRMPGGAYNSPLHF
>TRBV18|12|TRBJ2-1
CASSPRDQEQFF
>TRBV19|14|TRBJ2-7
CASRGTLVRSEQYF
>TRBV29-1|12|TRBJ1-1
CSARTGITEAFF
>TRBV18|14|TRBJ2-5
CASSQGQGRETQYF
>TRBV6-1|15|TRBJ2-1
CASSEWVAPLYEQFF
>TRBV7-2|15|TRBJ2-7
CASSLAATSRSEQYF
>TRBV6-5|14|TRBJ1-1
CASRPGHKNTEAFF
>TRBV6-5|15|TRBJ1-4
CASSSTRGLGEKLFF
>TRBV11-2|20|TRBJ2-7
CASSLDYPFWSSGSSYEQYF
>TRBV10-3|14|TRBJ1-1
CAIMSPELNTEAFF
>TRBV6-7|17|TRBJ1-5
CASSRPGQGARNQPQHF
>TRBV7-2|9|TRBJ1-1
CASSLLAFF
>TRBV6-6|16|TRBJ1-2
CASSYSSAGAGYGYTF
>TRBV6-1|14|TRBJ2-2
CASSAEFNTGELFF
>TRBV10-3|18|TRBJ2-3
CAISESRGTGQVVDTQYF
>TRBV5-1|14|TRBJ1-6
CASSPGQPYSPLHF
>TRBV14|13|TRBJ1-1
CASSSRGVTEAFF
>TRBV6-5|14|TRBJ1-2
CASTGTGGVGGYTF
>TRBV28|14|TRBJ1-3
CASYLPGAGNTIYF
>TRBV27|19|TRBJ2-7
CASSLFGTSGRGLDYEQYF
>TRBV5-4|15|TRBJ1-2
CASSFLDRQDYGYTF
>TRBV9|14|TRBJ2-2
CASSVGGNTGELFF
>TRBV7-9|17|TRBJ2-1
CASSPKGMDSGYNEQFF
>TRBV6-6|13|TRBJ1-1
CASRRQGSTEAFF
>TRBV4-1|16|TRBJ2-1
CASSLRPDREVNEQFF
>TRBV2|12|TRBJ2-7
CASSLFRGEQYF
>TRBV29-1|18|TRBJ1-2
CSVEDLAGRLLSGYGYTF
>TRBV20-1|10|TRBJ1-1
CSASNGEAFF
>TRBV10-3|17|TRBJ1-5
CAISESKDVGFNQPQHF
>TRBV19|14|TRBJ2-1
CASSMVGVYNEQFF
>TRBV6-5|13|TRBJ2-1
CASSNAGYNEQFF
>TRBV29-1|14|TRBJ2-1
CSTAGDRSYNEQFF
>TRBV7-2|17|TRBJ1-1
CASSLKGWRGSDTEAFF
>TRBV25-1|16|TRBJ2-3
CASSGLRRHIPDTQYF
>TRBV4-2|18|TRBJ2-6
CASSQAAGGISGANVLTF
>TRBV4-1|20|TRBJ2-1
CASSQGVFSGRAKEYNEQFF
>TRBV29-1|13|TRBJ2-1
CSVEGWSYNEQFF
>TRBV29-1|14|TRBJ2-3
CSVGQGDRTDTQYF
>TRBV28|18|TRBJ2-6
CASSSFQGVDSGANVLTF